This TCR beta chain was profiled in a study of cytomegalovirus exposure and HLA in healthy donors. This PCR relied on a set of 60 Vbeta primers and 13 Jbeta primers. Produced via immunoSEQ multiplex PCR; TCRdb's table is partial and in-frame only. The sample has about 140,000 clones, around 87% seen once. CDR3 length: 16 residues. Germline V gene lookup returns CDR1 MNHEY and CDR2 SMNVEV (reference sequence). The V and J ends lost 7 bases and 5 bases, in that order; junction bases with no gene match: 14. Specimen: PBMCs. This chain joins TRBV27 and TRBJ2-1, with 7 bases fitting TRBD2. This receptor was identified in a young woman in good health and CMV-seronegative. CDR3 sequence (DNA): TGTGCCAGCATACCCACGCGGGAGTATAGCGACAATGAGCAGTTCTTC. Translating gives CASIPTREYSDNEQFF.